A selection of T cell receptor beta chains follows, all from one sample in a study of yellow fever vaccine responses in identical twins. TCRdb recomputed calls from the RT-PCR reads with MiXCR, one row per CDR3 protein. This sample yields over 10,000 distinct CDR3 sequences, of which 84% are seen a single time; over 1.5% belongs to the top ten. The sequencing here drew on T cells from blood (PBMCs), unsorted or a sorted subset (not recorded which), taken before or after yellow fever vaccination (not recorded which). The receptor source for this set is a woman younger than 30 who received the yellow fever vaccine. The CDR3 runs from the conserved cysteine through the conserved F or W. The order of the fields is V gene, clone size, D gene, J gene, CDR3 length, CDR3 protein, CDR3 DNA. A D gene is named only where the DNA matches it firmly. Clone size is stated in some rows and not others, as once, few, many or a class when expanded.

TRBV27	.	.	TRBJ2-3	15	CASSLSGYRTDTQYF	TGTGCCAGCAGTTTGAGCGGTTATCGCACAGATACGCAGTATTTT
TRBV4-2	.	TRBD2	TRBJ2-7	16	CASSQAVAGGPGEQYF	TGTGCCAGCAGCCAAGCGGTAGCGGGAGGGCCCGGCGAGCAGTACTTC
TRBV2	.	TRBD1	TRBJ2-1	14	CASRGTGEDNEQFF	TGTGCCAGCAGAGGGACAGGGGAAGACAATGAGCAGTTCTTC
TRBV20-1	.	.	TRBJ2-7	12	CSAREELYEQYF	TGCAGTGCTAGAGAGGAGTTATACGAGCAGTACTTC
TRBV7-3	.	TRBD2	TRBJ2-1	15	CASSGAGGLQREQFF	TGTGCCAGCAGTGGAGCGGGGGGGCTTCAAAGGGAGCAGTTCTTC
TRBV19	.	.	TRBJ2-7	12	CASSSPSYEQYF	TGTGCCAGTTCGTCCCCTAGCTACGAGCAGTACTTC
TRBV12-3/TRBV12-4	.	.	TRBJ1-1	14	CASRKGNENTEAFF	TGTGCCAGCAGGAAGGGAAACGAAAACACTGAAGCTTTCTTT
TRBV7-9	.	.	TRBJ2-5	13	CASSLRDAWTQYF	TGTGCCAGCAGCCTCCGGGACGCCTGGACCCAGTACTTC
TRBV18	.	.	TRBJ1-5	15	CASSPRSPPTLPQHF	TGTGCCAGCTCACCCCGGAGTCCACCCACCCTGCCCCAGCATTTT
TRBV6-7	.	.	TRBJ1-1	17	CASSYSTGRARTTEAFF	TGTGCCAGCAGTTACTCGACAGGCCGCGCGAGAACCACTGAAGCTTTCTTT
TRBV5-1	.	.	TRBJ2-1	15	CASSLEEGSGNEQFF	TGCGCCAGCAGCTTGGAAGAGGGTAGCGGCAATGAGCAGTTCTTC
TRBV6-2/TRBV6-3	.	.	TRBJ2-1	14	CASSYNGQPNEQFF	TGTGCCAGCAGTTACAACGGACAGCCCAATGAGCAGTTCTTC
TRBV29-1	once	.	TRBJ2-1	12	CSVASSYNEQFF	TGCAGCGTTGCCTCATCCTACAATGAGCAGTTCTTC
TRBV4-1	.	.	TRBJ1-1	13	CASSQEGYTEAFF	TGCGCCAGCAGCCAAGAAGGATACACTGAAGCTTTCTTT
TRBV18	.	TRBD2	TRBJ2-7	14	CASSTSGATYEQYF	TGTGCCAGCTCTACTAGCGGGGCGACCTACGAGCAGTACTTC
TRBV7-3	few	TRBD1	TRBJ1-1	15	CASSSTATGGTEAFF	TGTGCCAGCAGCTCGACTGCTACAGGGGGCACTGAAGCTTTCTTT
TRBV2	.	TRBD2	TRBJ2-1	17	CASSLPDLAGGNNEQFF	TGTGCCAGCAGTCTACCCGATCTAGCGGGAGGTAACAATGAGCAGTTCTTC
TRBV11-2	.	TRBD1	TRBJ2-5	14	CASRILAGGETQYF	TGTGCCAGCAGGATTCTAGCAGGGGGAGAGACCCAGTACTTC
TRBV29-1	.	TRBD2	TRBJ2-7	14	CSVAGRLAGVEQYF	TGCAGCGTTGCTGGGCGACTAGCGGGAGTCGAGCAGTACTTC
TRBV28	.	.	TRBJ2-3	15	CASSTTRLGRDTQYF	TGTGCCAGCAGTACGACTAGATTGGGGCGAGATACGCAGTATTTT
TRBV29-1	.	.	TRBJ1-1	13	CSVVMRANTEAFF	TGCAGCGTTGTAATGAGGGCGAACACTGAAGCTTTCTTT
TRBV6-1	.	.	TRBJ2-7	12	CASRVGPYEQYF	TGTGCCAGCAGAGTGGGGCCCTACGAGCAGTACTTC
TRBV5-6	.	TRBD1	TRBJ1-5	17	CASSLGQGMIGNQPQHF	TGTGCCAGCAGCTTGGGACAGGGAATGATAGGCAATCAGCCCCAGCATTTT
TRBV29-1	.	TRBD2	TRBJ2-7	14	CSVGGLAGSYEQYF	TGCAGCGTTGGGGGACTAGCGGGTTCCTACGAGCAGTACTTC
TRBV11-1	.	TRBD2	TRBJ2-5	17	CASSPREAGFNQETQYF	TGTGCCAGCAGCCCCCGGGAAGCGGGGTTTAACCAAGAGACCCAGTACTTC
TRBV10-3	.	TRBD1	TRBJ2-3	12	CAISQGADTQYF	TGTGCCATCAGCCAGGGGGCGGATACGCAGTATTTT
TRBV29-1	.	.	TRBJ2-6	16	CSVEDRRGSGANVLTF	TGCAGCGTTGAAGATCGTCGAGGGTCTGGGGCCAACGTCCTGACTTTC
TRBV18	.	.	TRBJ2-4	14	CASSPSKAGNIQYF	TGTGCCAGCTCACCATCTAAGGCGGGGAACATTCAGTACTTC
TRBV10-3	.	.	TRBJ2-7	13	CAISMDGTYEQYF	TGTGCCATCAGCATGGACGGAACCTACGAGCAGTACTTC
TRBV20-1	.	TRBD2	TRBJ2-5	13	CSARLAGGETQYF	TGCAGTGCGCGGCTAGCGGGAGGAGAGACCCAGTACTTC
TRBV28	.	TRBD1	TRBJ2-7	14	CASSGNRGPYEQYF	TGTGCCAGCAGTGGAAACAGGGGGCCCTACGAGCAGTACTTC
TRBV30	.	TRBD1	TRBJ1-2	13	CAWRGQGNYGYTF	TGTGCCTGGAGAGGACAGGGCAACTATGGCTACACCTTC
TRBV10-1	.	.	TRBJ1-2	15	CASSDHSEGWKGYTF	TGCGCCAGCAGTGACCATAGTGAGGGATGGAAGGGCTACACCTTC
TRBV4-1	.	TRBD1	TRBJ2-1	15	CASSTPGQGSNEQFF	TGCGCCAGCAGCACGCCGGGACAGGGATCCAATGAGCAGTTCTTC
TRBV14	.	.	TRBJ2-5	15	CASSHHDRLEETQYF	TGTGCCAGCAGCCATCACGACAGATTAGAAGAGACCCAGTACTTC
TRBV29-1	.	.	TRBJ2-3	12	CSVDRVTDTQYF	TGCAGCGTTGACAGGGTAACAGATACGCAGTATTTT
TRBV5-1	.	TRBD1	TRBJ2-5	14	CASSLGGQQETQYF	TGCGCCAGCAGCTTGGGGGGACAGCAAGAGACCCAGTACTTC
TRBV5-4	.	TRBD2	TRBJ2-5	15	CASSSGLAGLETQYF	TGTGCCAGCAGCTCCGGACTAGCGGGGCTAGAGACCCAGTACTTC
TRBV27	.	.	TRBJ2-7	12	CASSSPTGEQYF	TGTGCCAGCAGTTCCCCGACAGGCGAGCAGTACTTC
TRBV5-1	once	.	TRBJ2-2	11	CASSATGELFF	TGCGCCAGCTCGGCCACCGGGGAGCTGTTTTTT
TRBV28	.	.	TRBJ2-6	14	CASSLSGGSNVLTF	TGTGCCAGCAGTTTGAGTGGAGGGTCCAACGTCCTGACTTTC
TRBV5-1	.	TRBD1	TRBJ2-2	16	CASSRWDRPNTGELFF	TGCGCCAGCAGCAGGTGGGACAGACCCAACACCGGGGAGCTGTTTTTT
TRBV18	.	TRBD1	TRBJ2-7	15	CASSPTTGNTYEQYF	TGTGCCAGCTCACCGACGACAGGGAACACCTACGAGCAGTACTTC
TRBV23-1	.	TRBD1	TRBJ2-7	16	CASSQGQANHLYEQYF	TGCGCCAGCAGTCAGGGACAGGCAAACCACCTCTACGAGCAGTACTTC
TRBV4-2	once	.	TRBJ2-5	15	CASSQRWGSDGAQYF	TGTGCCAGCAGCCAAAGGTGGGGCTCAGACGGGGCCCAGTACTTC